The 18 T cell receptor beta chains below come from one sample, sequenced in a study of CD8+ T cells in alopecia areata. Specified treatment: oral pan-JAK inhibitor, 5-10 mg twice daily. RNA extraction was followed by reverse transcription into cDNA, which acted as the sequencing template. Some clones are missing from TCRdb's copy, which holds only in-frame ones; the method was immunoSEQ multiplex PCR. Of about 180,000 clones listed, approximately 51% are singletons. The sample was CD8+ T cells sorted from blood, taken at week 52, from a patient treated with tofacitinib. The source of these receptors is a human donor with alopecia areata.

This rearrangement joins TRBV6-5 to TRBJ1-1; D perhaps matches TRBD1 (5 bases). This CDR3 region has 13 residues. CDR1 MNHEY and CDR2 SVGAGI come from the germline V gene. The V and J ends lost 9 bases and 1 base respectively, with 12 bases between them. CDR3 DNA: TGTGCCAGTTTATCAGGGACGAACACTGAAGCTTTCTTT. Translating it yields CASLSGTNTEAFF.

On this clone itself: This same CDR3 is encoded by further DNA sequences in the sample. The CDR3 reads CAWSLGGNTEAFF. CDR3 in DNA: TGTGCCTGGAGTCTCGGTGGGAACACTGAAGCTTTCTTT. The chain links TRBV30 to TRBJ1-1, with unresolved D. The V end was cut by 2 bases, the J end by 1 base, with 8 bases between. Germline-derived CDR1 and CDR2 are GTSNPN and SVGIG (reference sequence). The CDR3 runs to 13 residues.

The chain combines TRBV6-1 with TRBJ2-6; D remains unclear. Germline V CDR1 and CDR2: MNHNS, SASEGT. Trimming removed 3 bases at V and 5 bases at J, with 8 bases between. The CDR3 extends over 14 amino acids. CDR3 in amino acids: CASSEGRRANVLTF. In nucleotides, the CDR3 is TGTGCCAGCAGTGAGGGTCGGAGGGCCAACGTCCTGACTTTC.

CDR3 sequence: CASSLAEPRPDTQYF. The CDR3 nucleotides read TGCGCCAGCAGCTTGGCCGAGCCAAGGCCTGATACGCAGTATTTT. The V gene is TRBV5-1, the J gene TRBJ2-3, with D hard to call. V lost 0 bases and J 6 bases, leaving 14 bases between the germline ends. Germline lookup yields CDR1 SGHRS and CDR2 YFSETQ. This CDR3 comprises 15 residues.

The V gene is TRBV7-9, the J gene TRBJ2-3; D is uncertain. The CDR3 is 11 amino acids. V shed 5 bases and J shed 6 bases, with 6 bases lying between them. Germline V gene data show CDR1 as SEHNR and CDR2 as FQNEAQ (reference sequence). The CDR3 spells CASSQQDTQYF. DNA for the CDR3: TGTGCCAGCAGCCAACAGGATACGCAGTATTTT.

The genes are TRBV7-9 and TRBJ2-7; no firm D call. The germline V gene has CDR1 SEHNR and CDR2 FQNEAQ (reference sequence). This CDR3 has 12 residues. Trimming left V 2 bases short and J 4 bases short, with 6 bases between. This CDR3 is CASSLSSYEQYF. DNA for the CDR3: TGTGCCAGCAGCTTAAGTTCGTACGAGCAGTACTTC.

This clone was picked up a small number of times. The CDR3 here is CASSLGGMGDDTEAFF. As DNA, the CDR3 is TGTGCCAGCAGCCTAGGTGGGATGGGGGACGACACTGAAGCTTTCTTT. This rearrangement joins TRBV7-9 to TRBJ1-1; perhaps TRBD1 as D (5 bases). Germline V lookup: CDR1 SEHNR, CDR2 FQNEAQ (reference sequence). V was trimmed by 5 bases and J by 3 bases, leaving 19 bases between them. The length of the CDR3 is 16 residues.

This rearrangement joins TRBV20-1 to TRBJ1-1, with TRBD1 identical over 9 bases. The germline V gene has CDR1 DFQATT and CDR2 SNEGSKA (reference sequence). The CDR3 has 11 residues. CDR3 sequence (DNA): TGCAGAGGGACAGGGCGGACTGAAGCTTTCTTT. It specifies CRGTGRTEAFF.

This chain connects TRBV7-9 to TRBJ2-7, with no clear D. Germline CDR1 reads SEHNR; CDR2 reads FQNEAQ (reference sequence). V shed 5 bases and J shed 3 bases, with 5 bases lying between them. This CDR3 region has 11 residues. The CDR3, as DNA: TGTGCCAGCAGCGCGGACTACGAGCAGTACTTC. It yields the protein CASSADYEQYF.

V is TRBV7-9 and J is TRBJ2-3; 9 bases agree with TRBD2. J lost 3 bases, V lost 5 bases, and 9 bases had no gene match. The length of the CDR3 is 16 residues. Germline CDR1 reads SEHNR; CDR2 reads FQNEAQ (reference sequence). Here the CDR3 DNA reads TGTGCCAGCAGCCCCTCGCGGGGGGGCGGTACAGATACGCAGTATTTT. Its protein is CASSPSRGGGTDTQYF.

The chain combines TRBV9 with TRBJ1-6; weak D call: TRBD1 (5 bases). The ends were cut back, 0 bases at V and 5 bases at J, with 9 bases in the middle. The CDR3 runs to 15 residues. The germline gives CDR1 SGDLS, CDR2 YYNGEE. CDR3 region: CASSVEGLNNSPLHF. The CDR3 bases are TGTGCCAGCAGCGTAGAGGGACTTAATAATTCACCCCTCCACTTT.

The CDR3 DNA follows: TGTGCCAGCAGCCAGTCAACAGGCCCCCACCCTAACTATGGCTACACCTTC. Translation: CASSQSTGPHPNYGYTF. The rearrangement joins TRBV4-2 to TRBJ1-2; D may be TRBD1 (5 bases). Germline V gene lookup returns CDR1 LGHNA and CDR2 YNFKEQ. The CDR3 contains 17 residues. The V gene lost 3 bases and the J gene lost 0 bases, with 17 bases spanning the gap.

This clone has a handful of counts. The chain employs TRBV6-1 and TRBJ2-3; the match to TRBD2 covers 7 bases. The CDR3 is 15 amino acids. The junction had 8 bases not matched to a gene; V was cut back by 4 bases and J by 4 bases. The V gene's germline CDR1 is MNHNS and CDR2 SASEGT. The CDR3 is CASSAWGGEADTQYF. CDR3 nucleotides: TGTGCCAGCAGTGCTTGGGGGGGTGAAGCAGATACGCAGTATTTT.

The rearrangement uses TRBV7-9 and TRBJ2-1; D may match TRBD1 or TRBD2 (5 bases each). V lost 0 bases and J 10 bases, leaving 19 bases between the germline ends. The V gene's germline CDR1 is SEHNR and CDR2 FQNEAQ (reference sequence). The CDR3 covers 16 residues. The CDR3 here is CASSLAPGPVSDEQFF. CDR3 DNA: TGTGCCAGCAGCTTAGCACCGGGACCCGTTTCGGACGAGCAGTTCTTC.

The chain employs TRBV19 and TRBJ1-5, with D tentatively TRBD1 (6 bases). Trimming removed 8 bases from V and 5 bases from J, with 22 bases in between. The CDR3 length is 16 residues. Germline CDR1 is LNHDA and CDR2 is SQIVND (reference sequence). CDR3: CASGSSHQGPDQPQHF. DNA of the CDR3: TGTGCCAGTGGGTCCTCGCACCAGGGGCCTGATCAGCCCCAGCATTTT.

The V gene is TRBV30, the J gene TRBJ1-1; D is unclear. The CDR3 extends over 10 amino acids. V was cut by 5 bases and J by 7 bases, with 8 bases left in between. Germline values: CDR1 GTSNPN, CDR2 SVGIG (reference sequence). In DNA form, the CDR3 reads TGTGCCTGGGGGAGATATGAAGCTTTCTTT. This translates into CAWGRYEAFF.

This clone occurred a few times. This probably arose from a read error, given a far larger clone one base away. V and J are TRBV9 and TRBJ2-3; TRBD2 agrees at 8 bases. In germline, CDR1 is SGDLS, CDR2 YYNGEE. The CDR3 consists of 14 residues. V shed 5 bases, J shed 2 bases, and the junction held 4 bases outside the gene matches. CDR3 sequence: CASSYGGATDTQYF. For the CDR3, the DNA is TGTGCCAGCAGTTACGGGGGGGCCACAGATACGCAGTATTTT.

The rearrangement uses TRBV13 and TRBJ1-6, with TRBD1 identical over 10 bases. Looked up from germline, CDR1 is PRHDT and CDR2 is FYEKMQ (reference sequence). CDR3 size: 17 residues. After removal of 5 bases from V and 7 bases from J, the junction contained 11 bases not matched to a gene. CDR3 nucleotides: TGTGCCAGCAGCCGCTTCGGGACAGGGGTCGAGAATTCACCCCTCCACTTT. It specifies CASSRFGTGVENSPLHF. Looking up the rest from reference TRBV13 and TRBJ1-6 gives the full variable domain: AAGVIQSPRHLIKEKRETATLKCYPIPRHDTVYWYQQGPGQDPQFLISFYEKMQSDKGSIPDRFSAQQFSDYHSELNMSSLELGDSALYFCASSRFGTGVENSPLHFGNGTRLTVT.